This TCR beta chain stems from a study of T cell responses to AZD1222 COVID-19 vaccine. Study-wide results and caveats: Spike regions recognized by vaccine-associated CD4 TCRs spanned the protein, led by 160-218 and 743-854. Repertoire samples came only from after the peak T cell response. Of spike-specific TCRs, nearly half reportedly target regions left unmutated in variants.

This clone has just one count. Its antigen remains unknown. This CDR3 contains 17 residues. The V and J ends lost 4 bases and 2 bases respectively, with 19 bases between them. Germline CDR1 and CDR2: SEHNR and FQNEAQ (reference sequence). Here immunoSEQ multiplex PCR was the method, and the copy in TCRdb shows in-frame clones only, minus some. Here the sample spans 150,000 to 200,000 clones, about 91% being singletons. The chain combines TRBV7-9 with TRBJ2-3, with D perhaps assigned TRBD1 or TRBD2 (5 bases each). The clonotype comes from an adult who received the AZD1222 COVID-19 vaccine. Sequenced material: peripheral blood, taken 28 days after the second AZD1222 dose. CDR3 bases: TGTGCCAGCAGCTCTACTGTTGGGACCGGCTACACAGATACGCAGTATTTT. This codes for CASSSTVGTGYTDTQYF.